This T cell receptor beta chain is drawn from a study of shared clonotypes between healthy human individuals. Study overall: Each donor's CD4 naive and CD4 memory cells filled three plates apiece, CD8 naive two, and CD8 memory one. Study-wide points: An effect of sequencing depth on clonotype sharing among donors was expected. Only blood underwent sampling, and tissue repertoires likely differ.

The length of the CDR3 is 18 residues. The germline V gene encodes CDR1 SGHAT and CDR2 FQNNGV. J gave up 2 bases and V 1 base, and 14 bases lay outside the gene matches. As handled by the study authors: From ImmunoSEQ came sequences covering only the junction and carrying no quality scores, so filtering differed. Sequencing was performed with immunoSEQ multiplex PCR; in TCRdb, only in-frame clones are kept and a portion is missing. V and J calls and clone size are as listed in that table; D and trimming were resolved from the DNA. There are about 2.2 million clones in the sample; 85% to 95% occur only once, and about 1.6% lies in the top ten. Terminally differentiated effector memory CD45RA+ cells were left out of the naive CD8 fraction, which was CD45RO-negative and positively selected for CCR7. About this clone itself: The target antigen is unknown.

This receptor was identified in a man aged 18 to 29 in good health. Some clones in this sample may be carry-over from other donors' samples. Sequencing input: naive CD8+ T cells from PBMCs. This chain joins TRBV11-2 and TRBJ2-7; TRBD1 matches 7 bases. The DNA for the CDR3 is TGTGCCAGCAGCTTAGTTCCCCTAACCGGGACAGTGACCTACGAGCAGTACTTC. Translation gives CASSLVPLTGTVTYEQYF. The full variable domain, its missing parts supplied by reference TRBV11-2 and TRBJ2-7, is EAGVAQSPRYKIIEKRQSVAFWCNPISGHATLYWYQQILGQGPKLLIQFQNNGVVDDSQLPKDRFSAERLKGVDSTLKIQPAKLEDSAVYLCASSLVPLTGTVTYEQYFGPGTRLTVT.